This T cell receptor beta chain came from a study of OX40 agonist ivuxolimab in advanced cancers. About the research overall: At 0.01 to 10 mg/kg, ivuxolimab was administered intravenously to patients every 2 weeks. Two patients with cutaneous melanoma and one with hepatocellular carcinoma, three in total, showed partial responses. Patients enrolled in dose escalation were diagnosed with hepatocellular carcinoma, melanoma, renal cell or head and neck cancer. General study findings and limits: There was clonal expansion of CD4+ and CD8+ blood T cells by week 6 at 0.1 to 3.0 mg/kg.

Only a few counts were recorded for this clone. Its target is unknown. Repertoires were generated with immunoSEQ multiplex PCR, while TCRdb's copy carries only in-frame clones and drops some. The data contain around 70,000 clones, 85% of them singletons. Germline CDR1 and CDR2: SGHRS and YFSETQ. This CDR3 spans 15 amino acids. V dropped 8 bases and J dropped 4 bases, with 21 bases sitting between them. This TCR came from an adult with an advanced solid tumor such as melanoma, head and neck, liver or kidney cancer. This specimen consisted of CD4+ or CD8+ T cells sorted from blood, obtained in a trial of the OX40 agonist ivuxolimab. This chain links TRBV5-1 with TRBJ1-2; D is unclear. The chain's CDR3 is CASVPGDAVGYGYTF. CDR3 bases: TGCGCCAGTGTCCCCGGTGATGCCGTAGGCTATGGCTACACCTTC.